The clone carrying this T cell receptor (beta chain) was counted ten times or more. The antigen remains unidentified. TCRdb re-called the 5' RACE reads with MiXCR, one entry per CDR3 protein. The repertoire consists of about 190,000 distinct CDR3 sequences, with roughly 15% occurring once and the leading ten covering around 40%. The sample comes from a study of identical twins. There are 14 residues in the CDR3. CDR1 MNHEY and CDR2 SVGEGT come from the germline V gene. V lost 7 bases, J lost 6 bases, and 16 bases lay in between. The study, taken as a whole, reports: Because invariant MAIT and iNKT cells could be present, zero-insertion analyses could be partly confounded.

These records were also assigned to another study, of T cells expressing NK-cell markers. In that study: It was sorted CD3+CD56-NKG2C+, CD3+CD56+NKG2C- and CD3+CD56+NKG2C+ T cells that provided the TCR beta repertoires.

The V gene is TRBV6-2 or TRBV6-3, the J gene TRBJ2-1, with a weak D call TRBD1 (5 bases). The sequence came from a woman aged 18-29 years in good health. Sequenced sample: CD8+ T cells sorted from blood. The CDR3 nucleotides are TGTGCCAGCAAAGCAGGGATAACCCTCAATGAGCAGTTCTTC. Encoded protein: CASKAGITLNEQFF.